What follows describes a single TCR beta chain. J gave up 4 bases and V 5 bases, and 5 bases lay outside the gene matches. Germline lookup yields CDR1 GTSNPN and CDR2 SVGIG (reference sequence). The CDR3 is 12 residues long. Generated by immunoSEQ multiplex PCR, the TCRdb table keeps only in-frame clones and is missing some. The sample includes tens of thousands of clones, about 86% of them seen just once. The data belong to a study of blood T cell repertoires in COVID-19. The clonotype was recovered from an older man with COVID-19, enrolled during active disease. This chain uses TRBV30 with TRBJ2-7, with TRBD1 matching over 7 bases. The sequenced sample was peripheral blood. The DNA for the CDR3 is TGTGCCTGGTCCAGGGGGAGTTACGAGCAGTACTTC. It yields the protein CAWSRGSYEQYF. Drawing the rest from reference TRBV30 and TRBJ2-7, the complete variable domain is SQTIHQWPATLVQPVGSPLSLECTVEGTSNPNLYWYRQAAGRGLQLLFYSVGIGQISSEVPQNLSASRPQDRQFILSSKKLLLSDSGFYLCAWSRGSYEQYFGPGTRLTVT.